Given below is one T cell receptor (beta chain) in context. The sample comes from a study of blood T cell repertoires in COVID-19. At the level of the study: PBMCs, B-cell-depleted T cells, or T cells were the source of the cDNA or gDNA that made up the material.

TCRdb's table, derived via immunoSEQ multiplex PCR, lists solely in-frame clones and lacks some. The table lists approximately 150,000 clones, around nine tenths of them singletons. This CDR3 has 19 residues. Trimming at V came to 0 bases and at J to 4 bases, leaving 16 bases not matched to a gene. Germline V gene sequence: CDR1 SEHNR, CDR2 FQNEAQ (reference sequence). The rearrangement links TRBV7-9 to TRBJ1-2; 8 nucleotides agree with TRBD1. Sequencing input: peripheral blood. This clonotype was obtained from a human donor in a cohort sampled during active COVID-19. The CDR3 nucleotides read TGTGCCAGCAGCTTAGCGACGGGGCAGGGGGCCATGTTATTCTATGGCTACACCTTC. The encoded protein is CASSLATGQGAMLFYGYTF.